One sample yielded the 17 T cell receptor beta chains listed below, sequenced in a study of chemoradiotherapy in HPV16-positive cancers. Method: immunoSEQ multiplex PCR; TCRdb's copy keeps in-frame clones and lacks some. The data show roughly 39,000 clones, around 76% seen once. Sample: blood, taken from a patient who underwent chemoradiotherapy. The receptors originated from a human donor with HPV-associated anogenital cancer.

The sample holds one count of this clone. The V call is TRBV5-1, the J call TRBJ1-5; the D gene is possibly TRBD1 (5 bases). This CDR3 has 14 amino acids. Trimming removed 0 bases from V and 4 bases from J, with 8 bases in between. CDR1 and CDR2 (germline): SGHRS, YFSETQ. This chain's CDR3 is CASSLGGGNQPQHF. Written as DNA, the CDR3 is TGCGCCAGCAGCTTGGGTGGGGGAAATCAGCCCCAGCATTTT.

The chain combines TRBV6-5 with TRBJ2-7; D call uncertain. Germline CDR1 and CDR2: MNHEY and SVGAGI. The CDR3 is made up of 15 amino acids. The V end was cut by 0 bases, the J end by 1 base, with 10 bases between. CDR3 in DNA: TGTGCCAGCAGTTACTCGAGTGCAAGTTCCTACGAGCAGTACTTC. Its translation is CASSYSSASSYEQYF.

The chain is built from TRBV10-3 and TRBJ1-5; 7 bases match TRBD1. After removal of 4 bases from V and 9 bases from J, the junction contained 6 bases not matched to a gene. This CDR3 has 13 residues. CDR1 is ENHRY, CDR2 SYGVKD, per germline. CDR3 sequence: CAISVDRSGPQHF. The CDR3 bases are TGTGCCATCAGTGTGGACAGGTCTGGGCCCCAGCATTTT.

This clone was seen once. The chain is built from TRBV7-2 and TRBJ2-5; possible D gene TRBD1, 5 bases. The germline V gene has CDR1 SGHTA and CDR2 FQGNSA. The CDR3 sequence is 14 residues long. V gave up 1 base and J gave up 2 bases, with 8 bases separating them. CDR3 bases: TGTGCCAGCAGCTTAGGCCAGGGACAAGAGACCCAGTACTTC. It codes for CASSLGQGQETQYF.

The chain combines TRBV6-1 with TRBJ1-2; 9 bases agree with TRBD1. This CDR3 has 15 residues. Germline values: CDR1 MNHNS, CDR2 SASEGT. Losses at the gene ends were 5 bases for V and 3 bases for J; bases not matched to a gene: 7. The CDR3 loop is CASSRDRATHYGYTF. CDR3 in DNA: TGTGCCAGCAGTCGGGACAGGGCAACCCACTATGGCTACACCTTC.

The V gene is TRBV7-2, the J gene TRBJ1-1; possibly TRBD1 for D (6 bases). This CDR3 has 15 residues. Trimming took off 3 bases at V and 7 bases at J, with 18 bases between the two ends. Germline V gives CDR1 SGHTA, CDR2 FQGNSA. CDR3 protein: CASSFSIGQGGEAFF. CDR3 nucleotide sequence: TGTGCCAGCAGCTTTTCAATTGGGCAAGGGGGTGAAGCTTTCTTT.

V is TRBV30 and J is TRBJ1-5; D might be TRBD1 (6 bases). Trimming left V 3 bases short and J 2 bases short, with 14 bases between. Germline-derived CDR1 and CDR2 are GTSNPN and SVGIG (reference sequence). The CDR3 spans 15 residues. The CDR3: CAWRARGHRNQPQHF. The CDR3 DNA reads TGTGCCTGGAGGGCTCGGGGACACCGCAATCAGCCCCAGCATTTT.

V is TRBV30 and J is TRBJ1-2, with 8 bases matching TRBD1. Trimming at V came to 4 bases and at J to 4 bases, leaving 8 bases not matched to a gene. Germline values: CDR1 GTSNPN, CDR2 SVGIG (reference sequence). The CDR3 loop spans 14 amino acids. The CDR3 region has the DNA TGTGCCTGGAATCCCGTGGGACAGGTCTATGGCTACACCTTC. It translates to CAWNPVGQVYGYTF.

This clone was counted a few times. The V call is TRBV19, the J call TRBJ1-6; 9 bases are a match to TRBD1. Germline CDR1 is LNHDA and CDR2 is SQIVND (reference sequence). V shed 8 bases and J 7 bases; nucleotides not matched to a gene: 0. This CDR3 spans 12 amino acids. CDR3 bases: TGTGCCAGTGGGACAGGGAATTCACCCCTCCACTTT. Translation gives CASGTGNSPLHF. Filled out from reference TRBV19 and TRBJ1-6, the complete variable domain reads DGGITQSPKYLFRKEGQNVTLSCEQNLNHDAMYWYRQDPGQGLRLIYYSQIVNDFQKGDIAEGYSVSREKKESFPLTVTSAQKNPTAFYLCASGTGNSPLHFGNGTRLTVT.

V is TRBV5-1 and J is TRBJ2-3, with D perhaps matching TRBD2 (7 bases). The CDR3 is 17 residues long. The V and J ends lost 5 bases and 4 bases respectively, with 23 bases between them. The germline V gene has CDR1 SGHRS and CDR2 YFSETQ. The CDR3 bases are TGCGCCAGCAGGCCCCTACTTGGCGGAGGGGGGGCAGATACGCAGTATTTT. Its translation: CASRPLLGGGGADTQYF.

The chain couples TRBV7-8 to TRBJ1-2, with D perhaps TRBD1 (6 bases). The germline V gene encodes CDR1 SGHVS and CDR2 FQNEAQ. The V end was cut by 8 bases, the J end by 3 bases, with 10 bases between. CDR3 length: 12 amino acids. The CDR3 DNA reads TGTGCCAGCGAAGGGGGGGACTATGGCTACACCTTC. Protein product: CASEGGDYGYTF.

This clone was recorded once. This sequence joins TRBV7-3 and TRBJ1-2; 8 bases fit TRBD1. Unmatched junction bases numbered 8, after V lost 2 bases and J lost 6 bases. Germline values: CDR1 SGHTA, CDR2 FQGTGA. The CDR3 sequence is 15 residues long. The CDR3 region is CASSLGTGHHDGYTF. Here the CDR3 DNA reads TGTGCCAGCAGCTTAGGGACAGGCCATCATGATGGCTACACCTTC. The entire variable domain, with the rest obtained from reference TRBV7-3 and TRBJ1-2, is as follows: GAGVSQTPSNKVTEKGKYVELRCDPISGHTALYWYRQSLGQGPEFLIYFQGTGAADDSGLPNDRFFAVRPEGSVSTLKIQRTERGDSAVYLCASSLGTGHHDGYTFGSGTRLTVV.

The chain is built from TRBV18 and TRBJ2-3; 8 nucleotides align to TRBD1. This CDR3 spans 13 amino acids. V gave up 5 bases and J gave up 4 bases; unmatched junction bases: 2. Germline V gene lookup returns CDR1 KGHSH and CDR2 LQKENI. CDR3: CASSSDRADTQYF. CDR3 DNA sequence: TGTGCCAGCTCATCGGACAGGGCAGATACGCAGTATTTT.

The chain is built from TRBV6-1 and TRBJ1-2; no reliable D call. Trimming took 7 bases from V and 3 from J, leaving 9 bases between them. This CDR3 is 12 amino acids long. Germline V gene lookup returns CDR1 MNHNS and CDR2 SASEGT. CDR3 in amino acids: CASTEAHYGYTF. CDR3 in DNA: TGTGCCAGCACTGAGGCACACTATGGCTACACCTTC.

The chain joins TRBV7-9 to TRBJ2-7, with TRBD1 identical over 7 bases. CDR3 size: 14 residues. Germline loops: CDR1 SEHNR, CDR2 FQNEAQ (reference sequence). J lost 1 base, V lost 1 base, and 1 base had no gene match. The CDR3 DNA is TGTGCCAGCAGCTTAGAGGGACAGTCCTACGAGCAGTACTTC. Its translation: CASSLEGQSYEQYF.

This clone has only one observation. DNA of the CDR3: TGTGCCAGCAGTTTTTCGGACAGCCGCTATGGCTACACCTTC. Translating it yields CASSFSDSRYGYTF. The J gene is TRBJ1-2, the V gene TRBV27; D is possibly TRBD1 (6 bases). The germline V gene has CDR1 MNHEY and CDR2 SMNVEV (reference sequence). CDR3 length equals 14 residues. The V end lost 3 bases, the J end lost 4 bases, and 12 bases lay between the germline ends.

This clone has a handful of counts. This chain uses TRBV5-1 with TRBJ1-1; TRBD1 is a possible D gene (5 bases). The CDR3 totals 15 residues. Trimming stripped 7 bases from V and 1 base from J, with 17 bases between. The V gene's germline CDR1 is SGHRS and CDR2 YFSETQ. CDR3 amino acids: CASGVQEMGNTEAFF. The DNA of the CDR3 is TGCGCCAGCGGGGTACAGGAAATGGGGAACACTGAAGCTTTCTTT.